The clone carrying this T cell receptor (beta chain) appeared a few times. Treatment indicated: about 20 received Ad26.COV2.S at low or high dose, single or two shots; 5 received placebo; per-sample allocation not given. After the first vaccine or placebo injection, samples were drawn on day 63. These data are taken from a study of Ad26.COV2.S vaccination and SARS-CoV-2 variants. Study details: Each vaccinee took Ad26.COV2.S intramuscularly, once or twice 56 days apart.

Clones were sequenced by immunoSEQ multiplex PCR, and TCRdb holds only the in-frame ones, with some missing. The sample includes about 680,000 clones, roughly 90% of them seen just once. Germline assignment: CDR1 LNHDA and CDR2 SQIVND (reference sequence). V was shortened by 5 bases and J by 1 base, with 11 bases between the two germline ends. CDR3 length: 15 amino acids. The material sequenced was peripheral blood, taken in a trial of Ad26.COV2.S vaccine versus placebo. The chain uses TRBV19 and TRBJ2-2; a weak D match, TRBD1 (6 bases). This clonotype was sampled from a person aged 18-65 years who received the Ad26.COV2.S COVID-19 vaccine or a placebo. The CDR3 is CASSRGQLNTGELFF. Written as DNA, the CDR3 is TGTGCCAGTAGTCGGGGACAACTGAACACCGGGGAGCTGTTTTTT.